This T cell receptor (beta chain) was observed in a study of blood T cell repertoires in COVID-19. A few counts support this clone. Per the original methods: By means of reference gene primer amplification, nucleated cell counts were estimated. This table comes from immunoSEQ multiplex PCR, and its TCRdb copy is limited to in-frame clones, with some not included. V and J calls and clone size follow that table, whereas D and trimming were derived from the DNA. The sample yields fewer than 200,000 clones, around 84% seen once. Germline CDR1 is LNHNV and CDR2 is YYDKDF (reference sequence). This CDR3 region has 15 residues. V lost 0 bases to trimming and J lost 8 bases, with 16 bases between them.

The chain links TRBV15 to TRBJ1-2; TRBD1 might be the D (5 bases). Sequencing was carried out using PBMCs or T cells enriched from blood (not recorded which). The clonotype was recovered from a man aged 50-60 years who had recovered from COVID-19. CDR3 in DNA: TGTGCCACCAGCAGAGATCCGGGGGAGTCGAAAGGCTACACCTTC. This gives the protein CATSRDPGESKGYTF.